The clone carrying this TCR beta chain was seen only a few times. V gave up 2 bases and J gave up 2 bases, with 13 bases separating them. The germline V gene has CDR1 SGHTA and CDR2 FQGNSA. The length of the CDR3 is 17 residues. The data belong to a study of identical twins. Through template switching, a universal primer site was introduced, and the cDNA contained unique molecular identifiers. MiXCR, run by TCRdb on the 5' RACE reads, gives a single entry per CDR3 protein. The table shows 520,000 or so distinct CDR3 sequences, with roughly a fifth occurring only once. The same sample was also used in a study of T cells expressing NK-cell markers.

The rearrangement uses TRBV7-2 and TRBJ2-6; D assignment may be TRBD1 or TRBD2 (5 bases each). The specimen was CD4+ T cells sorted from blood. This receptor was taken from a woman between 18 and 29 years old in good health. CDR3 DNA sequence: TGTGCCAGCAGCTTACAGGGAACGGGGCCTGGGGCCAACGTCCTGACTTTC. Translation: CASSLQGTGPGANVLTF.